A single sample gave rise to the 19 T cell receptor beta chains below, sequenced in a study of blood T cells in healthy people across ages. Alongside a J-beta primer mix, a sample-barcoded 5' primer served in a second PCR lasting roughly 7 to 11 cycles. One entry per CDR3 protein, called by TCRdb with MiXCR from the 5' RACE reads. Here the sample spans roughly 2 million distinct CDR3 sequences, about 50% being singletons. Sample: blood. Receptor source: a woman aged 40 to 49 in good health.

There are many counts of this clonotype. The chain joins TRBV10-3 to TRBJ2-5; 8 positions match TRBD1. V gave up 11 bases and J gave up 4 bases; unmatched junction bases: 12. Germline values: CDR1 ENHRY, CDR2 SYGVKD. The CDR3 totals 14 residues. CDR3 sequence: CAPLKDRAGETQYF. The CDR3 DNA sequence: TGTGCCCCGCTGAAGGACAGGGCAGGAGAGACCCAGTACTTC.

This clonotype has only a few counts. The chain carries TRBV6-2 or TRBV6-3 and TRBJ2-4; weak D call: TRBD1 (5 bases). Germline V lookup: CDR1 MNHEY, CDR2 SVGEGT. The CDR3 loop spans 16 amino acids. V lost 6 bases and J lost 0, with 15 bases in between. The CDR3 loop reads CASSRTHLVAKNIQYF. The CDR3 region has the DNA TGTGCCAGCAGCCGGACACATTTGGTAGCCAAAAACATTCAGTACTTC.

This CDR3 is CASSLDQRNNSPLHF. Written as DNA, the CDR3 is TGTGCCAGCAGTTTAGATCAAAGGAATAATTCACCCCTCCACTTT. The rearrangement uses TRBV28 and TRBJ1-6, with no clear D. Germline V CDR1 and CDR2: MDHEN, SYDVKM. The length of the CDR3 is 15 residues. Trimming left V 2 bases short and J 5 bases short, with 10 bases between.

In its sample, this clonotype was seen a few times. The chain's CDR3 is CATSRGGQDTDTQYF. CDR3 coding DNA: TGTGCCACCAGCAGGGGGGGGCAAGACACAGATACGCAGTATTTT. V and J are TRBV15 and TRBJ2-3; maybe TRBD2 (7 bases). CDR1 LNHNV and CDR2 YYDKDF come from the germline V gene (reference sequence). The V gene lost 3 bases and the J gene lost 2 bases, with 12 bases spanning the gap. There are 15 residues in the CDR3. The whole variable domain, filled in from reference TRBV15 and TRBJ2-3, reads DAMVIQNPRYQVTQFGKPVTLSCSQTLNHNVMYWYQQKSSQAPKLLFHYYDKDFNNEADTPDNFQSRRPNTSFCFLDIRSPGLGDTAMYLCATSRGGQDTDTQYFGPGTRLTVL.

This chain joins TRBV27 and TRBJ2-3; maybe TRBD2 (6 bases). This CDR3 is 14 amino acids long. Per the germline V gene, CDR1 is MNHEY and CDR2 is SMNVEV (reference sequence). V was cut by 5 bases and J by 8 bases, with 17 bases left in between. The CDR3 DNA reads as TGTGCCAGCAGTCCCGGGACGGGGGAATTTACGCAGTATTTT. It codes for CASSPGTGEFTQYF.

The chain combines TRBV2 with TRBJ2-2, with D perhaps matching TRBD1 (5 bases). Germline-derived CDR1 and CDR2 are SNHLY and FYNNEI. Deletions cut 8 bases from V and 3 bases from J, with 10 bases between. The length of the CDR3 is 13 residues. The CDR3 DNA sequence: TGTGCCAGCCTTGACAGAGACACCGGGGAGCTGTTTTTT. Translating it yields CASLDRDTGELFF.

The J gene is TRBJ2-1, the V gene TRBV27; D might be TRBD1 (6 bases). The germline gives CDR1 MNHEY, CDR2 SMNVEV (reference sequence). V was clipped by 2 bases and J by 2 bases, with 10 bases between them. The CDR3 runs to 15 residues. The CDR3 protein is CASSLGQFPYNEQFF. In DNA, the CDR3 is TGTGCCAGCAGTTTAGGACAGTTTCCCTACAATGAGCAGTTCTTC.

J is TRBJ2-1 and V is TRBV15; a weak D match, TRBD2 (6 bases). CDR1 is LNHNV and CDR2 is YYDKDF in the germline V gene (reference sequence). The CDR3 length is 15 residues. V was shortened by 1 base and J by 9 bases, with 16 bases between the two germline ends. CDR3: CATSRGGSQTSEQFF. CDR3 nucleotides: TGTGCCACCAGCAGAGGTGGCTCGCAGACTAGTGAGCAGTTCTTC.

This clonotype was counted a few times. The CDR3 spells CASSRMDRAVQETQYF. The CDR3, as DNA: TGTGCCAGCAGCCGGATGGACAGGGCCGTACAAGAGACCCAGTACTTC. The chain uses TRBV14 and TRBJ2-5; 8 bases fit TRBD1. This CDR3 is built from 16 residues. After removal of 4 bases from V and 2 bases from J, the junction contained 9 bases not matched to a gene. Germline-derived CDR1 and CDR2 are SGHDN and FVKESK.

V gene TRBV5-6 combines with J gene TRBJ1-4; 10 bases agree with TRBD1. The CDR3 contains 17 residues. With V trimmed by 4 bases and J by 3 bases, 9 bases remained unmatched. Germline CDR1 SGHDT, CDR2 YYEEEE. The CDR3 DNA sequence: TGTGCCAGCAGCGCTGGACAGGGGGTCTTTTCTAATGAAAAACTGTTTTTT. Residues: CASSAGQGVFSNEKLFF.

The chain employs TRBV2 and TRBJ2-7, with D uncertain. Germline V lookup: CDR1 SNHLY, CDR2 FYNNEI. Trimming left V 4 bases short and J 4 bases short, with 11 bases between. This CDR3 spans 13 amino acids. The CDR3 spells CASSGTDLYEQYF. Written as DNA, the CDR3 is TGTGCCAGCAGTGGAACGGACCTATACGAGCAGTACTTC.

The chain is built from TRBV7-9 and TRBJ2-3; D uncertain. This CDR3 spans 14 amino acids. Germline CDR1 and CDR2: SEHNR and FQNEAQ (reference sequence). The V end lost 4 bases, the J end lost 4 bases, and 12 bases lay between the germline ends. Here the CDR3 reads CASSSLKPADTQYF. CDR3 nucleotide sequence: TGTGCCAGCAGCTCGCTTAAGCCCGCAGATACGCAGTATTTT.

V usage is TRBV20-1 and J usage is TRBJ2-1; the match to TRBD2 covers 8 bases. The V gene's germline CDR1 is DFQATT and CDR2 SNEGSKA (reference sequence). This CDR3 region has 15 residues. Unmatched junction bases numbered 6, after V lost 1 base and J lost 4 bases. CDR3 sequence reads: CSARVLAGVYNEQFF. CDR3 nucleotides: TGCAGTGCTAGAGTTCTAGCGGGCGTTTACAATGAGCAGTTCTTC.

This rearrangement joins TRBV6-5 to TRBJ2-3; D ambiguous. The CDR3 runs 14 residues. Germline loops: CDR1 MNHEY, CDR2 SVGAGI. Trimming pared 0 bases from V and 7 bases from J, leaving 11 bases between. CDR3 coding DNA: TGTGCCAGCAGTTACTCGTTCACTGGGCATACGCAGTATTTT. Translation: CASSYSFTGHTQYF.

The chain combines TRBV15 with TRBJ2-5; D unresolved. Between the trimmed V and J ends, which lost 5 bases and 3 bases, there was a span of 16 bases. This CDR3 is built from 15 residues. Germline CDR1 and CDR2: LNHNV and YYDKDF (reference sequence). The CDR3 sequence is CATSFKKVREETQYF. CDR3 DNA: TGTGCCACCAGCTTTAAGAAGGTCCGGGAAGAGACCCAGTACTTC.

On this clonotype itself: A much larger clone sits a single nucleotide away, making a read error possible. The V call is TRBV5-1, the J call TRBJ2-7, with a possible D match to TRBD2 (5 bases). The J call is in doubt because the DNA end fits TRBJ2-5 better. There are 14 residues in the CDR3. Germline V gene data show CDR1 as SGHRS and CDR2 as YFSETQ. CDR3: CASGLGSGEETQYF. The CDR3 coding sequence is TGCGCCAGCGGCTTGGGTTCCGGGGAAGAGACCCAGTACTTC.

The gene calls are TRBV2 and TRBJ2-1; D remains ambiguous. Germline V CDR1 and CDR2: SNHLY, FYNNEI. Deletions cut 5 bases from V and 1 base from J, with 12 bases between. This CDR3 is built from 15 residues. The CDR3 DNA is TGTGCCAGCAGTCTTAAGTCTACATCCTACAATGAGCAGTTCTTC. Encoded protein: CASSLKSTSYNEQFF.

The chain has TRBV29-1 and TRBJ2-3, with 7 bases fitting TRBD2. The CDR3 runs to 13 residues. The germline V gene encodes CDR1 SQVTM and CDR2 ANQGSEA. Losses at the gene ends were 3 bases for V and 5 bases for J; bases not matched to a gene: 5. The CDR3 loop is CSVDLVAGDTQYF. Here the CDR3 DNA reads TGCAGCGTTGATTTAGTAGCGGGAGATACGCAGTATTTT.

This clonotype was picked up a small number of times. The genes are TRBV18 and TRBJ2-1; the D is unclear. The CDR3 runs to 13 residues. V dropped 6 bases and J dropped 5 bases, with 11 bases sitting between them. CDR1 is KGHSH and CDR2 is LQKENI in the germline V gene. Here the CDR3 reads CASSMGLNNEQFF. The CDR3 DNA sequence: TGTGCCAGCTCGATGGGCCTAAACAATGAGCAGTTCTTC.